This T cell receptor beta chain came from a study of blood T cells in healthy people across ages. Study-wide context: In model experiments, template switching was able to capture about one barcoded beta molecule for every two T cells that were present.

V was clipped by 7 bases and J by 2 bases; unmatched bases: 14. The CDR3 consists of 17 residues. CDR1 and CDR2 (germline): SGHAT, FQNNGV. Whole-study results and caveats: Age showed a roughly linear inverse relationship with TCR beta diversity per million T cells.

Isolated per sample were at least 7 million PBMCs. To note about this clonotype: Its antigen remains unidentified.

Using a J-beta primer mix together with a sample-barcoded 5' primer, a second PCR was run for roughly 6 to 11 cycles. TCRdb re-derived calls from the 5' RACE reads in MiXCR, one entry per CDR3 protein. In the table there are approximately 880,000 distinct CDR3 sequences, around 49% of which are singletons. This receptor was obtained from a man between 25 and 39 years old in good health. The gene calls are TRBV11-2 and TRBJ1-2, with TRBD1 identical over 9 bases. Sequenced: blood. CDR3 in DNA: TGTGCCAGCACCCCACAGGGGGCAGGGCTGAGGAACTATGGCTACACCTTC. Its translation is CASTPQGAGLRNYGYTF.